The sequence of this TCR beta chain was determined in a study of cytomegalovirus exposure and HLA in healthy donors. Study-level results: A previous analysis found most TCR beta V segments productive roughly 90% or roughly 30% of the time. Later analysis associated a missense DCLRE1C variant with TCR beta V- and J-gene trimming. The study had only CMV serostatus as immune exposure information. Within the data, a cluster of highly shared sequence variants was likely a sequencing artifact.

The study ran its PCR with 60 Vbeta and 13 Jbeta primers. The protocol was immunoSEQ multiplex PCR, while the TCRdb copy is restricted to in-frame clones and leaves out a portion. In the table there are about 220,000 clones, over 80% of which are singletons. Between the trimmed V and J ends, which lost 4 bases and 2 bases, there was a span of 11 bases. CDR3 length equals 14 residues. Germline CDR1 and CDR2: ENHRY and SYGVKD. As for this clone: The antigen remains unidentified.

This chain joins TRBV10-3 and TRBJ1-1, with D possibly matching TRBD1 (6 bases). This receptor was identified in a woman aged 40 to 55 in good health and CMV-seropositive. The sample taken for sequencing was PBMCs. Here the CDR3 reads CAISAGGSNTEAFF. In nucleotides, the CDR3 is TGTGCCATCAGTGCGGGGGGCAGTAACACTGAAGCTTTCTTT.